Below are 20 T cell receptor beta chains sequenced from a single sample in a study of neurological immune-mediated disorders. TCRdb passed the 5' RACE reads through MiXCR, listing each CDR3 protein once. The table includes 53,000 or so distinct CDR3 sequences, about 13% detected once. Sequenced input: PBMCs. The receptors were sampled from a woman aged 60-75 years with HTLV-1-associated myelopathy (HAM/TSP).

This clonotype appeared many times. The rearrangement links TRBV27 to TRBJ1-3; 9 bases fit TRBD1. The CDR3 contains 15 residues. V shed 5 bases, J shed 4 bases, and the junction held 6 bases outside the gene matches. Germline V gene lookup returns CDR1 MNHEY and CDR2 SMNVEV (reference sequence). In nucleotides, the CDR3 is TGTGCCAGCAGTCCAGGACAGGGGTTAGGAAACACCATATATTTT. This sequence encodes CASSPGQGLGNTIYF.

By share, this clonotype counts as medium-sized. The chain carries TRBV24-1 and TRBJ2-1; D is unresolved. Germline CDR1 is KGHDR and CDR2 is SFDVKD. The CDR3 contains 15 residues. Trimming shortened V by 0 bases and J by 5 bases, and 10 bases separated the two germline ends. CDR3 in amino acids: CATSDLLSEDNEQFF. CDR3 sequence (DNA): TGTGCCACCAGTGATTTGTTAAGCGAGGACAATGAGCAGTTCTTC.

The chain uses TRBV10-2 and TRBJ1-4; D is uncertain. The CDR3 runs 14 residues. Trimming left V 5 bases short and J 2 bases short, with 9 bases between. The germline V gene has CDR1 WSHSY and CDR2 SAAADI. CDR3 nucleotides: TGCGCCAGCAGTACGGAGTGGACTAATGAAAAACTGTTTTTT. It codes for CASSTEWTNEKLFF.

This clonotype was seen at least ten times. The chain uses TRBV7-2 and TRBJ2-1; D is uncertain. The germline V gene encodes CDR1 SGHTA and CDR2 FQGNSA. The CDR3 totals 13 residues. V was shortened by 1 base and J by 9 bases, with 10 bases between the two germline ends. Here the CDR3 DNA reads TGTGCCAGCAGCTTAGTAGGCTATAGTGAGCAGTTCTTC. It specifies CASSLVGYSEQFF.

This clonotype was observed many times. The J gene is TRBJ1-5, the V gene TRBV7-9, with TRBD1 identical over 10 bases. Per germline, CDR1 SEHNR and CDR2 FQNEAQ (reference sequence). Trimming took 0 bases from V and 1 from J; bases not matched to a gene: 3. The CDR3 is made up of 17 amino acids. The CDR3 DNA reads as TGTGCCAGCAGCTTAGCCTTGGGACAGGGGAGCAATCAGCCCCAGCATTTT. Its protein is CASSLALGQGSNQPQHF. The full variable domain, completed using reference TRBV7-9 and TRBJ1-5, is DTGVSQNPRHKITKRGQNVTFRCDPISEHNRLYWYRQTLGQGPEFLTYFQNEAQLEKSRLLSDRFSAERPKGSFSTLEIQRTEQGDSAMYLCASSLALGQGSNQPQHFGDGTRLSIL.

The V call is TRBV6-5, the J call TRBJ2-1; D is possibly TRBD2 (6 bases). V was pared by 2 bases and J by 8 bases, with 16 bases between. From germline, CDR1 is MNHEY and CDR2 SVGAGI. There are 15 residues in the CDR3. CDR3 coding DNA: TGTGCCAGCAGTTACGGGAGGACCCTTTGGGATGAGCAGTTCTTC. It encodes CASSYGRTLWDEQFF.

J is TRBJ2-1 and V is TRBV11-3, with D perhaps TRBD1 (6 bases). The V end lost 1 base, the J end lost 5 bases, and 12 bases lay between the germline ends. Germline lookup yields CDR1 SGHNT and CDR2 YENEEA. This CDR3 has 15 amino acids. The CDR3 sequence: CASSLGTGINNEQFF. CDR3 DNA: TGTGCCAGCAGCTTAGGCACAGGGATAAACAATGAGCAGTTCTTC.

This clonotype was observed many times. The V and J genes are TRBV15 and TRBJ2-2; D is ambiguous. This CDR3 is built from 17 residues. From germline, CDR1 is LNHNV and CDR2 YYDKDF (reference sequence). V lost 0 bases and J lost 6, with 17 bases in between. The CDR3 sequence: CATSRDLMGSSAGELFF. The CDR3 bases are TGTGCCACCAGCAGAGATTTAATGGGTAGCTCCGCCGGGGAGCTGTTTTTT.

This clonotype has at least ten counts. This chain connects TRBV2 to TRBJ1-5; 8 positions match TRBD1. V lost 6 bases and J lost 4; bases outside the gene matches: 5. The CDR3 has 14 amino acids. The germline CDR1 and CDR2 sequences are SNHLY and FYNNEI. This CDR3 reads CASSATGGNQPQHF. CDR3 coding DNA: TGTGCCAGCAGCGCTACAGGGGGTAATCAGCCCCAGCATTTT.

This clonotype showed up just a few times. The chain combines TRBV5-5 with TRBJ2-7, with TRBD1 matching over 7 bases. CDR1 and CDR2 (germline): SGHKS, YYEKEE (reference sequence). After removal of 0 bases from V and 2 bases from J, the junction contained 11 bases not matched to a gene. The CDR3 has 17 amino acids. For the CDR3, the DNA is TGTGCCAGCAGCTTGGTACTTCTGGACAGGCGTCCCTACGAGCAGTACTTC. Its protein is CASSLVLLDRRPYEQYF.

In its sample, this clonotype was seen many times. The J gene is TRBJ1-1, the V gene TRBV6-5; perhaps TRBD1 as D (5 bases). The CDR3 loop spans 15 amino acids. In germline, CDR1 is MNHEY, CDR2 SVGAGI. Trimming took 7 bases from V and 5 from J, leaving 20 bases between them. The CDR3 loop reads CASKVEQVGGTEAFF. The CDR3 DNA reads TGTGCCAGCAAAGTTGAACAGGTTGGGGGGACTGAAGCTTTCTTT.

This clonotype has a count of ten or more. J is TRBJ2-5 and V is TRBV7-2; no definite D call. Trimming left V 4 bases short and J 0 bases short, with 6 bases between. CDR1 and CDR2 (germline): SGHTA, FQGNSA. The CDR3 runs 13 residues. Here the CDR3 reads CASSWPNQETQYF. CDR3 sequence (DNA): TGTGCCAGCAGCTGGCCTAACCAAGAGACCCAGTACTTC.

This clonotype appeared many times. The chain is built from TRBV27 and TRBJ2-1; 9 bases agree with TRBD2. Germline V gene lookup returns CDR1 MNHEY and CDR2 SMNVEV (reference sequence). The CDR3 covers 16 residues. V shed 5 bases, J shed 1 base, and the junction held 6 bases outside the gene matches. CDR3 in DNA: TGTGCCAGCAGTCCTCTAGCGGGATTATCCTACAATGAGCAGTTCTTC. Translated: CASSPLAGLSYNEQFF.

This clonotype was counted many times. In DNA form, the CDR3 reads TGTGCCAGCAGCCTGGACAGGCAGGGGAAGACCCAGTACTTC. Encoded protein: CASSLDRQGKTQYF. This sequence joins TRBV6-5 and TRBJ2-5; 7 positions match TRBD1. V shed 6 bases and J 6 bases; nucleotides not matched to a gene: 10. Per the germline V gene, CDR1 is MNHEY and CDR2 is SVGAGI. CDR3 length: 14 amino acids.

The table lists this clonotype with many counts. J is TRBJ1-5 and V is TRBV20-1; D uncertain. The CDR3 consists of 14 residues. In germline, CDR1 is DFQATT, CDR2 SNEGSKA (reference sequence). The ends were cut back, 3 bases at V and 1 base at J, with 10 bases in the middle. CDR3 protein: CSASGVGSNQPQHF. The CDR3 DNA is TGCAGTGCTAGTGGAGTTGGGAGCAATCAGCCCCAGCATTTT.

This clonotype has ten or more counts. J is TRBJ1-2 and V is TRBV6-5, with unresolved D. The CDR3 length is 13 residues. The V and J ends lost 2 bases and 6 bases respectively, with 10 bases between them. Looked up from germline, CDR1 is MNHEY and CDR2 is SVGAGI. CDR3 nucleotides: TGTGCCAGCAGTTACGGGCGGTACGATGGCTACACCTTC. Its translation: CASSYGRYDGYTF.

This clonotype was picked up many times. The CDR3 is CASSLNGGSYEQYF. In nucleotides, the CDR3 is TGTGCCAGCAGTTTAAATGGGGGGTCCTACGAGCAGTACTTC. The gene calls are TRBV27 and TRBJ2-7; maybe TRBD2 (6 bases). The V and J ends lost 2 bases and 1 base respectively, with 9 bases between them. The CDR3 contains 14 residues. Germline CDR1 reads MNHEY; CDR2 reads SMNVEV (reference sequence).

This clonotype was found many times. The chain uses TRBV12-3 or TRBV12-4 and TRBJ2-7, with D tentatively TRBD2 (5 bases). Trimming took off 4 bases at V and 3 bases at J, with 10 bases between the two ends. The CDR3 consists of 13 residues. CDR3 in amino acids: CASSSDGLYEQYF. For the CDR3, the DNA is TGTGCCAGCAGTTCGGACGGACTCTACGAGCAGTACTTC.

This clonotype was seen many times. This chain joins TRBV5-6 and TRBJ2-7; D might be TRBD1 (6 bases). CDR3 length equals 15 residues. V was shortened by 4 bases and J by 5 bases, with 19 bases between the two germline ends. Germline V gene lookup returns CDR1 SGHDT and CDR2 YYEEEE. CDR3 sequence reads: CASSLVDSGVNEQYF. The CDR3 DNA sequence: TGTGCCAGCAGCCTGGTGGACAGCGGCGTAAACGAGCAGTACTTC.

This clonotype was found many times. The chain is built from TRBV5-1 and TRBJ2-1, with TRBD1 matching 8 bases. V lost 4 bases, J lost 8 bases, and 5 bases stayed unmatched. CDR3 size: 13 residues. Germline values: CDR1 SGHRS, CDR2 YFSETQ. The CDR3, as DNA: TGCGCCAGCAGCGGGGACAGGTGGTATGAGCAGTTCTTC. It is translated as CASSGDRWYEQFF.